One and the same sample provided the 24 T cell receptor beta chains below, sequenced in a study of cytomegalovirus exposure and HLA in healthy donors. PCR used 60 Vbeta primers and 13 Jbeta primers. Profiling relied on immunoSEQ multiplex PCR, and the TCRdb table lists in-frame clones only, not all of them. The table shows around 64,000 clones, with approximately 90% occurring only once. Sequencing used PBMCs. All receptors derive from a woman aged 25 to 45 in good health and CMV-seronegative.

The CDR3 loop is CASTGRHTGELFF. The CDR3 DNA reads TGTGCCAGTACTGGGCGTCACACCGGGGAGCTGTTTTTT. V gene TRBV19 combines with J gene TRBJ2-2; D is uncertain. Trimming shortened V by 7 bases and J by 3 bases, and 9 bases separated the two germline ends. Germline loops: CDR1 LNHDA, CDR2 SQIVND (reference sequence). The CDR3 contains 13 residues.

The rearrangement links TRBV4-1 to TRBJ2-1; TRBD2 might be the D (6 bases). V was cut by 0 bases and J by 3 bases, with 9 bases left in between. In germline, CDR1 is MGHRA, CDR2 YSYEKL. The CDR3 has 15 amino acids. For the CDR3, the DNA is TGCGCCAGCAGCCAAGAGGCGGGATTCTACAATGAGCAGTTCTTC. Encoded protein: CASSQEAGFYNEQFF.

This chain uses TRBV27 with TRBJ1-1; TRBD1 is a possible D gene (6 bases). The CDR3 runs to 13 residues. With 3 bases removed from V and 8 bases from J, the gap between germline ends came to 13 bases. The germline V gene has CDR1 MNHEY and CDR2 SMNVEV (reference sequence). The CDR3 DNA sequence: TGTGCCAGCAGTTTCTTGGACAGCCCCGAAGCTTTCTTT. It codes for CASSFLDSPEAFF.

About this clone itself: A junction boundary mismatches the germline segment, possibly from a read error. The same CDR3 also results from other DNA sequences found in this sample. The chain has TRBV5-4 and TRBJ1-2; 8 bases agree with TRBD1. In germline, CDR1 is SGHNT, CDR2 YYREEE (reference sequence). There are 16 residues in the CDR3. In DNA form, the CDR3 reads TGTGCCAGCAGCTTGGGTGCGGGACAGGCCCCCTATGGTTACACCTTC. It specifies CASSLGAGQAPYGYTF.

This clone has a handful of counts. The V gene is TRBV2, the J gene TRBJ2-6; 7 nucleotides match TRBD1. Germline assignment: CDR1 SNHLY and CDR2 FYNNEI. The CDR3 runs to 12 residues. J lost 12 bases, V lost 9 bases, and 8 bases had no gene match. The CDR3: CASGTVQGVLTF. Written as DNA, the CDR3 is TGTGCCAGTGGGACAGTGCAGGGCGTCCTGACTTTC.

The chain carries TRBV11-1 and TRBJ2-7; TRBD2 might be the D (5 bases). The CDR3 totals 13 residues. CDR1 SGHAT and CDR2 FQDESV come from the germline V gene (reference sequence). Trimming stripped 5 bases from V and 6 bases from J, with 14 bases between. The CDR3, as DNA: TGTGCCAGCAGCCCCATACGGGGTGGCGAGCAGTACTTC. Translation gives CASSPIRGGEQYF.

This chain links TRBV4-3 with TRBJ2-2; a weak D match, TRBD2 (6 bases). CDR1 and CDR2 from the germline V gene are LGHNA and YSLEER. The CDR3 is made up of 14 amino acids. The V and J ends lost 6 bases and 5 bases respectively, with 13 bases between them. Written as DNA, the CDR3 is TGCGCCAGCAGTCGGGGGAGCGGAACCGGGGAGCTGTTTTTT. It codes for CASSRGSGTGELFF.

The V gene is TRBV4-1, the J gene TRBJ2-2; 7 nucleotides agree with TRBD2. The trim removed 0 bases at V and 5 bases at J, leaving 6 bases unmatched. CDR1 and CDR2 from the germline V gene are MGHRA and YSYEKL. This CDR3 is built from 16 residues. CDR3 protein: CASSQEFREVTGELFF. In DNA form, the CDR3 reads TGCGCCAGCAGCCAAGAGTTCCGGGAGGTAACCGGGGAGCTGTTTTTT.

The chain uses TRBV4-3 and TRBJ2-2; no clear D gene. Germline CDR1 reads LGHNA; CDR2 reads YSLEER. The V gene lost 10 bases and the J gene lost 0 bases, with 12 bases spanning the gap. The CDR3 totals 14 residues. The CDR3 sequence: CATSRGANTGELFF. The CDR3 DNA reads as TGCGCCACCTCCCGCGGAGCGAACACCGGGGAGCTGTTTTTT.

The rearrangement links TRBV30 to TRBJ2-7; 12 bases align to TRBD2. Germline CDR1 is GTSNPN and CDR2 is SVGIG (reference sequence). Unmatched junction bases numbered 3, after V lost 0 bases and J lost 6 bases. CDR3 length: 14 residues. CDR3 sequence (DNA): TGTGCCTGGAGTGTACGACTAGCGGGAGCCGAGCAGTACTTC. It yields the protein CAWSVRLAGAEQYF.

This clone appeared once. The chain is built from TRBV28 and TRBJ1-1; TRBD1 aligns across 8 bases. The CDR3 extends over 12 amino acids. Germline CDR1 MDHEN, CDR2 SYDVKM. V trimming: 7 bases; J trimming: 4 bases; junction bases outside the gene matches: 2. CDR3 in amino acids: CASIDRGTEAFF. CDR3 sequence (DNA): TGTGCCAGCATTGACAGGGGCACTGAAGCTTTCTTT.

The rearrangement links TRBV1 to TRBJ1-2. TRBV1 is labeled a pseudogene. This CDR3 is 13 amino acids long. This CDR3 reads CTSSQGGPPGYTF. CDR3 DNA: TGCACCAGCAGCCAAGGAGGCCCGCCGGGCTACACCTTC.

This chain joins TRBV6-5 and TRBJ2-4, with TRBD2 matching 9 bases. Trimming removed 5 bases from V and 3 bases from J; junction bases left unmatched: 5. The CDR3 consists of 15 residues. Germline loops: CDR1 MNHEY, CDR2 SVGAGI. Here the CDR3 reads CASSMLTSGKNIQYF. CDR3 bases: TGTGCCAGCAGTATGCTGACTAGCGGCAAAAACATTCAGTACTTC.

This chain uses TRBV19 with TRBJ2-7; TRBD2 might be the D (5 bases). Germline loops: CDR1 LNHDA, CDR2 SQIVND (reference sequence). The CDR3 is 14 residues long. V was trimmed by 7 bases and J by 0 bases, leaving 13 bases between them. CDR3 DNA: TGTGCCAGTAAGAGGGTTCAAAGCTCCTACGAGCAGTACTTC. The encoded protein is CASKRVQSSYEQYF. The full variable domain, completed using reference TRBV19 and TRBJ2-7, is DGGITQSPKYLFRKEGQNVTLSCEQNLNHDAMYWYRQDPGQGLRLIYYSQIVNDFQKGDIAEGYSVSREKKESFPLTVTSAQKNPTAFYLCASKRVQSSYEQYFGPGTRLTVT.

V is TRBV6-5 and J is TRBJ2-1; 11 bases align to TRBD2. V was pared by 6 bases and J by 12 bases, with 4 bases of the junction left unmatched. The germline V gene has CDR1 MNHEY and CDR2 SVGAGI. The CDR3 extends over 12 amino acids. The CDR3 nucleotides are TGTGCCAGCAGAGTAGCGGGAGGGGGGCAGTTCTTC. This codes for CASRVAGGGQFF.

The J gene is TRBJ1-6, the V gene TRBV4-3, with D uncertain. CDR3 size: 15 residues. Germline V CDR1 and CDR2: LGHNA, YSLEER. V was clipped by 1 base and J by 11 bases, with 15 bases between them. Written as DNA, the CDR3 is TGCGCCAGCAGCCAAGTTAGCGAGGGTTCTACACCCCTCCACTTT. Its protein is CASSQVSEGSTPLHF.

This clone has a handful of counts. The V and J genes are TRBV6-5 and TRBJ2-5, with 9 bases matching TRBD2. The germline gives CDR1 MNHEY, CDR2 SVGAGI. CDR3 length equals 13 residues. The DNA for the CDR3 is TGTGCAGCAGCACTAGCGGGCTGGGGGACCCAGTACTTC. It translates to CAAALAGWGTQYF.

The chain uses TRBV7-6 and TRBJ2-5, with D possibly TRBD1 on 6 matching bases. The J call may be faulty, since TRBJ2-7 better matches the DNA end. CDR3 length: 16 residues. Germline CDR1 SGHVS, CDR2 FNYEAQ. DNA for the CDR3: TGTGCCAGCAGCTTAGGGGGACACTACAACACCTACGAGCAGTACTTC. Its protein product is CASSLGGHYNTYEQYF.

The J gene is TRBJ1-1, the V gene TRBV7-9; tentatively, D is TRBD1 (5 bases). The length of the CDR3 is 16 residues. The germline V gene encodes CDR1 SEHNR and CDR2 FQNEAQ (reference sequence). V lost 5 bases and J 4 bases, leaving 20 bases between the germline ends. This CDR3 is CASSLLSARVSTEAFF. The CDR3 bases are TGTGCCAGCAGCCTGCTATCCGCCAGGGTAAGCACTGAAGCTTTCTTT.

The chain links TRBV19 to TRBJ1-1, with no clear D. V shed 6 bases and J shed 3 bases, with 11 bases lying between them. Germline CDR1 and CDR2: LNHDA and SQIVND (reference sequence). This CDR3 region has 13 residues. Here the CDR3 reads CASSKADYTEAFF. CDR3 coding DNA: TGTGCCAGTAGCAAGGCGGACTACACTGAAGCTTTCTTT.

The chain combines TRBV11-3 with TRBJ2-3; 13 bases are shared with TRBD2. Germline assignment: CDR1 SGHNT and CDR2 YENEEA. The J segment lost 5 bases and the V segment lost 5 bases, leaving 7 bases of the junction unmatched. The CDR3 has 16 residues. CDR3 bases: TGTGCCAGCAGCCCACTAGCGGGAGGGCGGGAAGATACGCAGTATTTT. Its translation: CASSPLAGGREDTQYF. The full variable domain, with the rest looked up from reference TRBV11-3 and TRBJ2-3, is EAGVVQSPRYKIIEKKQPVAFWCNPISGHNTLYWYLQNLGQGPELLIRYENEEAVDDSQLPKDRFSAERLKGVDSTLKIQPAELGDSAVYLCASSPLAGGREDTQYFGPGTRLTVL.

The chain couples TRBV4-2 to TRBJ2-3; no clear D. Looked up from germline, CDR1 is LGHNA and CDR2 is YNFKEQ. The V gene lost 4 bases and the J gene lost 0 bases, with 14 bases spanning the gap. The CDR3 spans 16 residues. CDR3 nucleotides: TGTGCCAGCAGCCCAGGAAGCACTCCTAGCACAGATACGCAGTATTTT. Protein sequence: CASSPGSTPSTDTQYF.

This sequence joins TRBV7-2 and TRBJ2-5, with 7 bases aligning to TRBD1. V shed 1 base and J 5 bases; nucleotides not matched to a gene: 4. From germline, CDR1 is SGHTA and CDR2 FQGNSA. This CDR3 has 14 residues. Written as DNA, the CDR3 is TGTGCCAGCAGCTTAGACAGGGGCTGGGAGACCCAGTACTTC. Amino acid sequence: CASSLDRGWETQYF. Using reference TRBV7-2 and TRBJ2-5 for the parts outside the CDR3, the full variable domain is GAGVSQSPSNKVTEKGKDVELRCDPISGHTALYWYRQSLGQGLEFLIYFQGNSAPDKSGLPSDRFSAERTGGSVSTLTIQRTQQEDSAVYLCASSLDRGWETQYFGPGTRLLVL.

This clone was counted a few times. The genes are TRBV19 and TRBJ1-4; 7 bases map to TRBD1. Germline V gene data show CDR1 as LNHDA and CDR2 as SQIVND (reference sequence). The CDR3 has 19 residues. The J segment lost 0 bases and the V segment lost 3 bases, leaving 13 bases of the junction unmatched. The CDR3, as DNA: TGTGCCAGTAGTATCAGGGGGACGCTACAAAGAACAACTAATGAAAAACTGTTTTTT. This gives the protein CASSIRGTLQRTTNEKLFF.